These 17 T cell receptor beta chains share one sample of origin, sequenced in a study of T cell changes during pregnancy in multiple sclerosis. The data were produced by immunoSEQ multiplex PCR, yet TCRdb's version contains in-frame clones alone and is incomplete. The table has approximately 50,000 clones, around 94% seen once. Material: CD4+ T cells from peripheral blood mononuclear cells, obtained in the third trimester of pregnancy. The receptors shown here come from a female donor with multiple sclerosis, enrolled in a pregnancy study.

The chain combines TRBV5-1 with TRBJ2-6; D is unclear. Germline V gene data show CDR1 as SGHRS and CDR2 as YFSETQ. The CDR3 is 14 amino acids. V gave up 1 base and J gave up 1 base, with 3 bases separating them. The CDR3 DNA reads TGCGCCAGCAGCTTGATATCTGGGGCCAACGTCCTGACTTTC. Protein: CASSLISGANVLTF. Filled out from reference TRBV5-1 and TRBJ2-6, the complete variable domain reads KAGVTQTPRYLIKTRGQQVTLSCSPISGHRSVSWYQQTPGQGLQFLFEYFSETQRNKGNFPGRFSGRQFSNSRSEMNVSTLELGDSALYLCASSLISGANVLTFGAGSRLTVL.

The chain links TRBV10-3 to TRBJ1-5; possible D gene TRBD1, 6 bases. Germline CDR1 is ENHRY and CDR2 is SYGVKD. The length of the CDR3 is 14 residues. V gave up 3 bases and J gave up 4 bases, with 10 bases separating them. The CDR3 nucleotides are TGTGCCATCAGTGACAGGGGTAGTAATCAGCCCCAGCATTTT. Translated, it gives CAISDRGSNQPQHF.

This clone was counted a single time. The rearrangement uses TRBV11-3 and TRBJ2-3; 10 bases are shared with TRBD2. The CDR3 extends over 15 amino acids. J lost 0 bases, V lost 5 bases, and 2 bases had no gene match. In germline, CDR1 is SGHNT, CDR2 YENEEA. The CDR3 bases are TGTGCCAGCAGCGAACTAGCGGGGAGCACAGATACGCAGTATTTT. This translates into CASSELAGSTDTQYF.

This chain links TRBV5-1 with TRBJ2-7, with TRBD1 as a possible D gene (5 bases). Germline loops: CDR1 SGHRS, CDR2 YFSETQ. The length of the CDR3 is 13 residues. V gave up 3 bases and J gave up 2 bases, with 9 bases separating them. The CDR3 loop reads CASSSDTTYEQYF. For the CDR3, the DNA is TGCGCCAGCAGCTCGGACACTACCTACGAGCAGTACTTC.

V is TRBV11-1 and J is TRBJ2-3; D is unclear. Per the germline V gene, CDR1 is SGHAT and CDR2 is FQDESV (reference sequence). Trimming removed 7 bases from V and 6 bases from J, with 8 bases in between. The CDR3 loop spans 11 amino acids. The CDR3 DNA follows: TGTGCCAGCAAGCACGAGGATACGCAGTATTTT. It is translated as CASKHEDTQYF. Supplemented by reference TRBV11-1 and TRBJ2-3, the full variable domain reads EAEVAQSPRYKITEKSQAVAFWCDPISGHATLYWYRQILGQGPELLVQFQDESVVDDSQLPKDRFSAERLKGVDSTLKIQPAELGDSAMYLCASKHEDTQYFGPGTRLTVL.

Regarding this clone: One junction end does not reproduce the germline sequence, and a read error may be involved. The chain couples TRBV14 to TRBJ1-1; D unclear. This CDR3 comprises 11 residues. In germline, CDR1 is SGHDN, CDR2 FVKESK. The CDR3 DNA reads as TGTGCCAGCAGCCAAGTCTTGGCGGTTCGGTTT. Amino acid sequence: CASSQVLAVRF.

The CDR3 reads CASSLAGYEQYF. The CDR3 DNA reads as TGTGCCAGCAGTTTAGCGGGATACGAGCAGTACTTC. The V gene is TRBV28, the J gene TRBJ2-7, with D maybe TRBD2 (6 bases). The CDR3 is 12 amino acids. Per germline, CDR1 MDHEN and CDR2 SYDVKM. V was shortened by 2 bases and J by 4 bases, with 6 bases between the two germline ends.

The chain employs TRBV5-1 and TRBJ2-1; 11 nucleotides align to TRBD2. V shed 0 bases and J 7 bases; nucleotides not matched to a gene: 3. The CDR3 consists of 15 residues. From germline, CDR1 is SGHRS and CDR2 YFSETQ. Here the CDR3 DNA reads TGCGCCAGCAGCTTGGTAGCGGGAGGGCCTAATGAGCAGTTCTTC. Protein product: CASSLVAGGPNEQFF.

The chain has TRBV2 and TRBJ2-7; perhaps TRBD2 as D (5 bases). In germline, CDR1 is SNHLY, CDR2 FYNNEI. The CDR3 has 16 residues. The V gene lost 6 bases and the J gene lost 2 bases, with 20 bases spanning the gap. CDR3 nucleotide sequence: TGTGCCAGCAGACAACTAGTCGGGTCTGACACCTACGAGCAGTACTTC. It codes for CASRQLVGSDTYEQYF.

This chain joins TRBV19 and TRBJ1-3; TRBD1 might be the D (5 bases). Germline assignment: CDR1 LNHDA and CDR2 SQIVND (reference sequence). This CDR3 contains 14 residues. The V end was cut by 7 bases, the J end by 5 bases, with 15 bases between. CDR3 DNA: TGTGCCAGTACCTCCGGGGGACTGCGAAACACCATATATTTT. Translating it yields CASTSGGLRNTIYF.

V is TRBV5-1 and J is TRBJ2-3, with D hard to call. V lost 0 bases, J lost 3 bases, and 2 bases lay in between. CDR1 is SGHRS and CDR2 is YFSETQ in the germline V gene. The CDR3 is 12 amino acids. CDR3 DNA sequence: TGCGCCAGCAGCTTGGCAACAGATACGCAGTATTTT. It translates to CASSLATDTQYF.

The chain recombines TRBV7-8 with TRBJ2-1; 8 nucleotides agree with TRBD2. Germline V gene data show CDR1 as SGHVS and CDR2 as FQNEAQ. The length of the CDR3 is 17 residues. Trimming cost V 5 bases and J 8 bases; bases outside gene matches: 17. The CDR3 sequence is CASSPGFLVAGRHEQFF. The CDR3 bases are TGTGCCAGCAGCCCGGGCTTCCTGGTAGCGGGGCGGCATGAGCAGTTCTTC.

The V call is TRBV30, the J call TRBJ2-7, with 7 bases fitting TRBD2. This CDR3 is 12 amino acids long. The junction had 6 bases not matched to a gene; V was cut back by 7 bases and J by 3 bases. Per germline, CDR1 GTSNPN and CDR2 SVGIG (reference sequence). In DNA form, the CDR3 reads TGTGCCTCCAGCCGCGGGGGCTACGAGCAGTACTTC. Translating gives CASSRGGYEQYF. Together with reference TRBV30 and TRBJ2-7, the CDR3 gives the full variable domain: SQTIHQWPATLVQPVGSPLSLECTVEGTSNPNLYWYRQAAGRGLQLLFYSVGIGQISSEVPQNLSASRPQDRQFILSSKKLLLSDSGFYLCASSRGGYEQYFGPGTRLTVT.

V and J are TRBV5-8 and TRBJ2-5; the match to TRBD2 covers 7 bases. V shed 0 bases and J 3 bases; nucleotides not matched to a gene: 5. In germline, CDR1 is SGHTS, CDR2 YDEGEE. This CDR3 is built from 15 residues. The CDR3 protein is CASSLGLAGEETQYF. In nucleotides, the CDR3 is TGTGCCAGCAGCTTGGGACTAGCTGGGGAAGAGACCCAGTACTTC.

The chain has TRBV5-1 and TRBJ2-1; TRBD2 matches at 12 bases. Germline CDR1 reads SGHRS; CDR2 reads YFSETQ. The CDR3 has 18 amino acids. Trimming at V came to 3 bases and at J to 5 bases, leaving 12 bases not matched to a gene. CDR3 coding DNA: TGCGCCAGCAGCTCGGGTCTAGCGGGAGGGCCTCCTAACAATGAGCAGTTCTTC. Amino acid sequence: CASSSGLAGGPPNNEQFF.

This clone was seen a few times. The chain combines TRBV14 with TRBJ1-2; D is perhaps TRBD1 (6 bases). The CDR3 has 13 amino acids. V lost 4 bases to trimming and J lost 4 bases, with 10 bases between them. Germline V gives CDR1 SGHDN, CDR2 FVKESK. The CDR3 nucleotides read TGTGCCAGCAGCCGGACAGTGACCTATGGCTACACCTTC. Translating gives CASSRTVTYGYTF.

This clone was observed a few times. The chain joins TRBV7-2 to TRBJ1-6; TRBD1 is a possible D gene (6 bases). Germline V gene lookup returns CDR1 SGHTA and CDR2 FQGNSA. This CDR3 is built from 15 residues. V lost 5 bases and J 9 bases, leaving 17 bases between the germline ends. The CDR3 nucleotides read TGTGCCAGCAGCCTAGGACAGAGTCTTTTTTCACCCCTCCACTTT. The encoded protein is CASSLGQSLFSPLHF.